The clone carrying this T cell receptor (beta chain) was picked up a small number of times. Antigen unknown. Healthy HIV-negative adults with no recent acute infections or vaccinations were recruited as donors. These data are taken from a study of shared clonotypes between healthy human individuals. The study's findings and limits: Researchers sampled only blood; tissue repertoires likely differ. It was the few donors that limited the genetic and exposure-history diversity represented.

The CDR3 loop spans 13 amino acids. V was pared by 6 bases and J by 0 bases, with 12 bases between. Per the germline V gene, CDR1 is SQVTM and CDR2 is ANQGSEA. In the original analysis: ImmunoSEQ output lacked quality scores and full-length reads, limiting matched filtering. The assay was immunoSEQ multiplex PCR, and TCRdb's table has in-frame clones only and misses some. For V, J and clone size, that table is used; D and trimming come from the DNA. The sample lists over a million clones; about 84% were seen once. The sample consisted of memory CD4+ T cells from PBMCs. The subset denotes: CD45RA-negative fraction. The sequence was obtained from a young man in good health. Some clones in this sample may be carry-over from other donors' samples. This chain links TRBV29-1 with TRBJ2-7, with D possibly matching TRBD1 (5 bases). The CDR3 DNA reads as TGCAGCGTAGCCCACGACAGCTCCTACGAGCAGTACTTC. It is translated as CSVAHDSSYEQYF.